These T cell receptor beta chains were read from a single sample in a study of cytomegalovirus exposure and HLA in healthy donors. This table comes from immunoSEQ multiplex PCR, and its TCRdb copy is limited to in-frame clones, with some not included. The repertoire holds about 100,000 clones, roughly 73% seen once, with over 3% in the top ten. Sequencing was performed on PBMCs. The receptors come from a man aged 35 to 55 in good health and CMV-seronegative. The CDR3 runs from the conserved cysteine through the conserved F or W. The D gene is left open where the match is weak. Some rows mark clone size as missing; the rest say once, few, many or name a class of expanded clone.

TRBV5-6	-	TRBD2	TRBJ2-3	CASSPVGGSSTDTQYF	TGTGCCAGCAGCCCTGTGGGCGGGAGTTCCACAGATACGCAGTATTTT
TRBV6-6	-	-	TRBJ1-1	CASSYEGGNTEAFF	TGTGCCAGCAGTTACGAGGGTGGAAACACTGAAGCTTTCTTT
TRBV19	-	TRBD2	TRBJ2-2	CASITGGNTGELFF	TGTGCCAGTATCACGGGGGGGAACACCGGGGAGCTGTTTTTT
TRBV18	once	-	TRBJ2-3	CASSPGDLSVTDTQYF	TGTGCCAGCTCACCCGGAGACCTTAGCGTCACAGATACGCAGTATTTT
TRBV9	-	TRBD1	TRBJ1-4	CASSTSDRGHNEKLFF	TGTGCCAGCAGCACAAGCGACAGGGGGCATAATGAAAAACTGTTTTTT
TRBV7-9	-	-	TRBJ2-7	CASGLYEQYF	TGTGCCAGCGGACTCTACGAGCAGTACTTC
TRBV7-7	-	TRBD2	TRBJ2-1	CASSPRLAGAGNEQFF	TGTGCCAGCAGCCCCCGACTAGCGGGGGCTGGGAATGAGCAGTTCTTC
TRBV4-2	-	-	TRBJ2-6	CASSLPAGAGANVLTF	TGTGCCAGCAGCCTCCCCGCAGGGGCTGGGGCCAACGTCCTGACTTTC
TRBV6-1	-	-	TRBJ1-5	CASNGPGVQPQHF	TGTGCCAGCAACGGACCCGGGGTTCAGCCCCAGCATTTT
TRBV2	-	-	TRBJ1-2	CASSEGMTGWSGYTF	TGTGCCAGCAGTGAGGGCATGACAGGTTGGAGTGGCTACACCTTC
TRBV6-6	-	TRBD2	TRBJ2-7	CASSYLASGGTYEQYF	TGTGCCAGCAGTTACTTGGCTAGCGGGGGGACCTACGAGCAGTACTTC
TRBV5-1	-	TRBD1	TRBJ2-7	CASKLTGGDEQYF	TGCGCCAGCAAGTTGACAGGGGGCGACGAGCAGTACTTC
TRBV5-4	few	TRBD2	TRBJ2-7	CASSKGLAGVSRSYEQYF	TGTGCCAGCAGCAAAGGACTAGCGGGGGTTTCACGCTCCTACGAGCAGTACTTC
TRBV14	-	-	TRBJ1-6	CASSQSQDSNSPLHF	TGTGCCAGCAGCCAAAGTCAGGACTCAAATTCACCCCTCCACTTT
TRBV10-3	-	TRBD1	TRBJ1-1	CAISGTGTEAFF	TGTGCCATCAGTGGGACAGGGACTGAAGCTTTCTTT
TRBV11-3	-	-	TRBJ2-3	CASSPDVKGSDTQYF	TGTGCCAGCAGCCCCGACGTCAAGGGGTCAGATACGCAGTATTTT
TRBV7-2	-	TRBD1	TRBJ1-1	CASSFSSRGRTEAFF	TGTGCCAGCAGCTTTAGTTCCAGGGGGAGAACTGAAGCTTTCTTT
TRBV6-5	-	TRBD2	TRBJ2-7	CASSFGLGTGEQYF	TGTGCCAGCAGCTTCGGACTAGGAACGGGCGAGCAGTACTTC
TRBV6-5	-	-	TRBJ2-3	CASSYSTGETTDTQYF	TGTGCCAGCAGTTACTCGACCGGGGAAACCACAGATACGCAGTATTTT
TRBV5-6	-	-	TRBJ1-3	CASSLPQTGNTIYF	TGTGCCAGCAGCCTCCCACAGACTGGAAACACCATATATTTT
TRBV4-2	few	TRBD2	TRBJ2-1	CASRQRIRGGGGAADEQFF	TGTGCCAGCAGGCAAAGAATTCGGGGCGGCGGGGGGGCCGCCGATGAGCAGTTCTTC
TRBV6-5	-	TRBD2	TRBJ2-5	CASSYLRGGRETQYF	TGTGCCAGCAGTTACCTGCGGGGGGGCCGGGAGACCCAGTACTTC
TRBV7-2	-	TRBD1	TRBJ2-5	CASSLKAGTGGRQETQYF	TGTGCCAGCAGCTTAAAGGCAGGGACAGGGGGCCGTCAAGAGACCCAGTACTTC
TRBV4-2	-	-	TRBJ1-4	CASAPPRGGGEKLFF	TGTGCCAGCGCCCCCCCGCGGGGGGGAGGAGAAAAACTGTTTTTT
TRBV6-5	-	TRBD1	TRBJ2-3	CASSRTGLSTDTQYF	TGTGCCAGCAGCAGGACAGGTCTATCTACAGATACGCAGTATTTT
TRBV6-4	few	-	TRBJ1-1	CASSSPGTEAFF	TGTGCCAGCAGTTCCCCGGGCACTGAAGCTTTCTTT
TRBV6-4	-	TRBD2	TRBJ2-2	CASSDCRDSGVFTGELFF	TGTGCCAGCAGTGATTGTCGGGATAGCGGGGTTTTCACCGGGGAGCTGTTTTTT
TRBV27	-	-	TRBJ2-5	CASSLYRGGLGQTQYF	TGTGCCAGCAGTCTCTACAGGGGAGGTTTGGGGCAGACCCAGTACTTC
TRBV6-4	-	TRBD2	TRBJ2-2	CASSGTSETGELFF	TGTGCCAGCAGCGGGACTAGCGAGACCGGGGAGCTGTTTTTT
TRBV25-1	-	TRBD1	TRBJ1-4	CASSGTGTGEEKLFF	TGTGCCAGCAGTGGAACCGGGACAGGGGAAGAAAAACTGTTTTTT
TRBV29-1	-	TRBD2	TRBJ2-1	CSAAGGFWDEQFF	TGCAGCGCCGCGGGGGGGTTTTGGGATGAGCAGTTCTTC
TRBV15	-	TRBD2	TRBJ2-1	CATSRFGGGGDEQFF	TGTGCCACCAGCAGATTTGGTGGCGGGGGGGATGAGCAGTTCTTC
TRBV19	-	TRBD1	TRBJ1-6	CASRTGPVNSPLHF	TGTGCCAGTAGGACAGGGCCAGTCAATTCACCCCTCCACTTT
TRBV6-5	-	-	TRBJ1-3	CASSLFPGNTIYF	TGTGCCAGCTCCCTTTTCCCTGGAAACACCATATATTTT
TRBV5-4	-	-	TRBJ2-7	CASSLTLSEQYF	TGTGCCAGCAGCTTGACTCTATCCGAGCAGTACTTC
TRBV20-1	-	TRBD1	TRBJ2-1	CSALTGNEQFF	TGCAGTGCACTGACAGGGAATGAGCAGTTCTTC
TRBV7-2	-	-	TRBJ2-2	CASSGLLTGELFF	TGTGCCAGCAGCGGACTGTTAACCGGGGAGCTGTTTTTT
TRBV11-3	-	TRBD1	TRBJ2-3	CASSPPDRGVDTQYF	TGTGCCAGCAGCCCCCCCGACAGGGGAGTAGATACGCAGTATTTT